What follows describes a single T cell receptor beta chain. The antigen is not known. This sample was included in a study of cytomegalovirus exposure and HLA in healthy donors. Study-level background: Earlier work reported around 110 million unique TCR beta sequences from about 180 million T cells. Overall study findings and caveats: Sequencing likely generated an artifact that appeared as a cluster of highly shared sequence variants. There were reportedly fewer N-insertions in an Asian-associated ancestry cluster than the approximately 670-donor mean, in a later analysis.

CDR3 length: 14 amino acids. The germline V and J ends were trimmed by 4 bases and 3 bases, with 13 bases remaining between them. Germline V lookup: CDR1 SEHNR, CDR2 FQNEAQ (reference sequence). The primer mix had 60 Vbeta and 13 Jbeta primers. The data were produced by immunoSEQ multiplex PCR, yet TCRdb's version contains in-frame clones alone and is incomplete. The sample lists about 190,000 clones; approximately 84% were seen once. As for the donors, each was a healthy bone marrow donor. The sequencing sample was made of PBMCs. This clonotype was obtained from a woman aged 45-65 years in good health and CMV-seropositive. The chain joins TRBV7-9 to TRBJ2-7; no reliable D call. This chain's CDR3 is CASSYPSLGYEQYF. The CDR3 nucleotides are TGTGCCAGCAGCTATCCGAGCCTCGGCTACGAGCAGTACTTC.